One and the same sample provided the 9 T cell receptor beta chains below, sequenced in a study of blood T cells in healthy people across ages. A sample-barcoded 5' primer and a J-beta primer mix were used in a second PCR of roughly 6 to 11 cycles. TCRdb re-called the 5' RACE reads with MiXCR, one entry per CDR3 protein. The sample lists 800,000 or so distinct CDR3 sequences, approximately 59% occurring once. The specimen sequenced was blood. The receptors shown here come from a man aged 25 to 40 in good health.

The chain recombines TRBV9 with TRBJ2-3, with D maybe TRBD1 (5 bases). Germline CDR1 and CDR2: SGDLS and YYNGEE. The CDR3 consists of 14 residues. Trimming left V 4 bases short and J 2 bases short, with 11 bases between. DNA of the CDR3: TGTGCCAGCAGCCCGTTGACAGACACAGATACGCAGTATTTT. Its translation: CASSPLTDTDTQYF.

This clonotype was found a few times. The V gene is TRBV29-1, the J gene TRBJ2-1, with D maybe TRBD1 (6 bases). Trimming took 4 bases from V and 5 from J, leaving 12 bases between them. Germline loops: CDR1 SQVTM, CDR2 ANQGSEA. This CDR3 has 13 residues. The CDR3 nucleotides are TGCAGCGTTGCGACAGGCTTGAACAATGAGCAGTTCTTC. Translation gives CSVATGLNNEQFF.

This chain connects TRBV5-1 to TRBJ2-7; D gene unclear. V was trimmed by 4 bases and J by 0 bases, leaving 11 bases between them. Germline values: CDR1 SGHRS, CDR2 YFSETQ. CDR3 size: 14 residues. CDR3 in DNA: TGCGCCAGCAGCAGCAGCAGCTACTCCTACGAGCAGTACTTC. It specifies CASSSSSYSYEQYF.

The chain links TRBV20-1 to TRBJ1-6; D ambiguous. V was shortened by 4 bases and J by 7 bases, with 17 bases between the two germline ends. The CDR3 runs to 15 residues. Germline CDR1 and CDR2: DFQATT and SNEGSKA (reference sequence). The CDR3 loop is CSAIPPANGNSPLHF. For the CDR3, the DNA is TGCAGTGCTATCCCTCCGGCAAACGGAAATTCACCCCTCCACTTT.

This clonotype was seen ten or more times. The J gene is TRBJ2-5, the V gene TRBV12-3 or TRBV12-4; weak D call: TRBD1 (6 bases). V lost 6 bases to trimming and J lost 1 base, with 12 bases between them. This CDR3 has 14 residues. The CDR3 sequence is CASSRGQIQETQYF. CDR3 nucleotide sequence: TGTGCCAGCAGCCGAGGACAGATCCAAGAGACCCAGTACTTC.

In this sample, this clonotype turned up a few times. The V and J genes are TRBV28 and TRBJ2-7, with D unclear. The CDR3 totals 14 residues. Germline V gene data show CDR1 as MDHEN and CDR2 as SYDVKM. The V end lost 5 bases, the J end lost 1 base, and 12 bases lay between the germline ends. This chain's CDR3 is CASSGPKRSYEQYF. In nucleotides, the CDR3 is TGTGCCAGCAGTGGCCCTAAGCGATCCTACGAGCAGTACTTC.

The V gene is TRBV4-3, the J gene TRBJ2-2, with 11 bases that match TRBD2. CDR1 is LGHNA, CDR2 YSLEER, per germline. J was trimmed by 8 bases and V by 1 base; bases with no gene match: 21. This CDR3 has 21 residues. CDR3 loop: CASSQAYGILAGDPTGGELFF. The CDR3, as DNA: TGCGCCAGCAGCCAAGCGTATGGGATACTAGCGGGGGATCCCACCGGAGGGGAGCTGTTTTTT.

The rearrangement links TRBV13 to TRBJ1-1; D is uncertain. V lost 5 bases to trimming and J lost 6 bases, with 10 bases between them. Germline CDR1 reads PRHDT; CDR2 reads FYEKMQ (reference sequence). This CDR3 contains 12 residues. CDR3 nucleotide sequence: TGTGCCAGCAGCCGCCGGCCGGCTGAAGCTTTCTTT. Its translation is CASSRRPAEAFF.

The chain is built from TRBV5-1 and TRBJ1-1; no clear D gene. The CDR3 spans 14 residues. V was cut by 4 bases and J by 1 base, with 11 bases left in between. Looked up from germline, CDR1 is SGHRS and CDR2 is YFSETQ. The CDR3 loop reads CASSAALGNTEAFF. The CDR3, as DNA: TGCGCCAGCAGCGCGGCTTTGGGGAACACTGAAGCTTTCTTT.